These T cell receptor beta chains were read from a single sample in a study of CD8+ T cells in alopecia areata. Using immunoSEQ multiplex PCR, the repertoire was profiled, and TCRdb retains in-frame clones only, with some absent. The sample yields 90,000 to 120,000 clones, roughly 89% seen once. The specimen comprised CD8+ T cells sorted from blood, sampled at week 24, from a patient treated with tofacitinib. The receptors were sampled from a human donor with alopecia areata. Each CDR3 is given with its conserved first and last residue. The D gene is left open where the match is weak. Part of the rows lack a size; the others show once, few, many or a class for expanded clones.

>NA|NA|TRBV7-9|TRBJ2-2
CASSPVQGLNTGELFF
TGTGCCAGCAGCCCCGTCCAGGGCTTGAACACCGGGGAGCTGTTTTTT
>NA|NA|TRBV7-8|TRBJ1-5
CASSFLGGNQPQHF
TGTGCCAGCAGCTTCCTCGGGGGGAATCAGCCCCAGCATTTT
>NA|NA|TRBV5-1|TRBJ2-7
CASSSRDTSYEQYF
TGCGCCAGCAGTTCCCGGGACACCTCCTACGAGCAGTACTTC
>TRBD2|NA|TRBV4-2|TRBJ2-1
CASSQEGSGGIYEQFF
TGTGCCAGCAGCCAAGAGGGGTCGGGGGGGATCTATGAGCAGTTCTTC
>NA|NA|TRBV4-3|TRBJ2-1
CASSQDATPYNEQFF
TGCGCCAGCAGCCAAGATGCCACCCCCTACAATGAGCAGTTCTTC
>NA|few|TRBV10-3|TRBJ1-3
CAISDWDSGNTIYF
TGTGCCATCAGTGACTGGGACTCTGGAAACACCATATATTTT
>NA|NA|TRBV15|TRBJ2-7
CATSPGTSYEQYF
TGTGCCACCAGCCCTGGGACCTCCTACGAGCAGTACTTC
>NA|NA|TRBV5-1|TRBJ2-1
CASSFSQAHNEQFF
TGCGCCAGCAGCTTTTCTCAAGCCCACAATGAGCAGTTCTTC
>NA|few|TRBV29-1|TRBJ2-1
CSVEVRPYNEQFF
TGCAGCGTTGAGGTCAGGCCATACAATGAGCAGTTCTTC
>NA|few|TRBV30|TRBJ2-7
CAWMGGYEQYF
TGTGCCTGGATGGGTGGATACGAGCAGTACTTC
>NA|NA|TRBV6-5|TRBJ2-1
CASSLRGISYNEQFF
TGTGCCAGTTCCTTGAGGGGAATCTCCTACAATGAGCAGTTCTTC
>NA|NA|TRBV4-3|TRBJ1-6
CASSRRQEYNSPLHF
TGCGCCAGCAGCCGCCGACAGGAATATAATTCACCCCTCCACTTT
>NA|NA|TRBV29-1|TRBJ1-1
CSVESTAPMNTEAFF
TGCAGCGTTGAATCTACAGCCCCGATGAACACTGAAGCTTTCTTT
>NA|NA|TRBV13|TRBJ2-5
CASSTAGSRETQYF
TGTGCCAGCAGCACAGCGGGTTCTAGAGAGACCCAGTACTTC
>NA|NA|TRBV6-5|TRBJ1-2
CASSPDRRHGYTF
TGTGCCAGCAGTCCTGACAGGAGGCATGGCTACACCTTC
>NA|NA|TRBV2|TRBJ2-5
CATLPPGAPRVQETQYF
TGTGCCACTCTACCCCCAGGGGCCCCGCGGGTTCAAGAGACCCAGTACTTC
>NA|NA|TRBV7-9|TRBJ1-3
CASSPLLGSGNTIYF
TGTGCCAGCAGCCCACTTCTCGGGTCTGGAAACACCATATATTTT
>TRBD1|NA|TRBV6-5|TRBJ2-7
CASSWDRGYEQYF
TGTGCCAGCAGCTGGGACAGGGGCTACGAGCAGTACTTC
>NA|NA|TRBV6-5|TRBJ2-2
CASSYVGGPAGELFF
TGTGCCAGCAGTTACGTGGGGGGGCCGGCCGGGGAGCTGTTTTTT
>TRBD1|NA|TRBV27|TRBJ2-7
CASSLRQGAYEQYF
TGTGCCAGCAGTTTGAGACAGGGTGCCTACGAGCAGTACTTC
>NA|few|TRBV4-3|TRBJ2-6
CASSQSGGSGANVLTF
TGCGCCAGCAGCCAATCCGGGGGCTCTGGGGCCAACGTCCTGACTTTC
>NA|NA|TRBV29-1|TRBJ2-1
CSVEPLTENEQFF
TGCAGCGTCGAGCCCTTGACAGAGAATGAGCAGTTCTTC
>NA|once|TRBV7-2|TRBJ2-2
CASSLGRSTGELFF
TGTGCCAGCAGCTTAGGGCGGAGCACCGGGGAGCTGTTTTTT
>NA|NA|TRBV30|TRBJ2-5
CAWTESGTQYF
TGTGCCTGGACGGAGAGCGGGACCCAGTACTTC
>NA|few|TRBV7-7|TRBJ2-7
CASSLAPGNEQYF
TGTGCTAGCAGCTTAGCACCGGGAAACGAGCAGTACTTC
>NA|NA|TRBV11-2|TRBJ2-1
CASSLRHSDYEQFF
TGTGCCAGCAGCTTGAGGCACAGCGACTATGAGCAGTTCTTC
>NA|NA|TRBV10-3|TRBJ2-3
CAISESGPDTQYF
TGTGCCATCAGTGAGTCGGGACCAGATACGCAGTATTTT
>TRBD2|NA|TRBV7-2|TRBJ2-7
CASSLYPRLAGGEQYF
TGTGCCAGCAGCTTATACCCCCGGCTAGCGGGAGGCGAGCAGTACTTC
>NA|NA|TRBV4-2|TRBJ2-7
CASSREGGVDEQYF
TGTGCCAGCAGCCGGGAGGGGGGAGTCGACGAGCAGTACTTC
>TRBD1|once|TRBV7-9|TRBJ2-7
CASSADRDPSYEQYF
TGTGCCAGCAGCGCGGACAGGGATCCTTCCTACGAGCAGTACTTC
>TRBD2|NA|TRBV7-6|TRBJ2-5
CASSLAMKRGGEETQYF
TGTGCCAGCAGCTTAGCGATGAAGCGGGGGGGAGAAGAGACCCAGTACTTC
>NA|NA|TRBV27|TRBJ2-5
CASSSPWQGQETQYF
TGTGCCAGCAGTTCCCCCTGGCAGGGGCAAGAGACCCAGTACTTC
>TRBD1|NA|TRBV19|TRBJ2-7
CASSPDRGLSYEQYF
TGTGCCAGTAGTCCAGACAGGGGTCTATCCTACGAGCAGTACTTC
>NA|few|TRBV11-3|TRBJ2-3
CASSLATGRTDTQYF
TGTGCCAGCAGCTTAGCAACAGGGCGTACAGATACGCAGTATTTT
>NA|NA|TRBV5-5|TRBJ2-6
CASSLFDSSKAGANVLTF
TGTGCCAGCAGCTTGTTCGACAGCTCAAAGGCGGGGGCCAACGTCCTGACTTTC
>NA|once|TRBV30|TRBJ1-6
CAWSEASPLHF
TGTGCCTGGAGTGAGGCGTCACCCCTCCACTTT
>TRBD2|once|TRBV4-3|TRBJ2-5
CASSQDVGLAGGVQYF
TGCGCCAGCAGCCAAGATGTGGGACTAGCGGGCGGGGTGCAGTACTTC
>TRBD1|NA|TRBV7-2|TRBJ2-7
CASSSPYRGQRDEQYF
TGTGCCAGCAGCTCACCCTACAGGGGGCAAAGGGACGAGCAGTACTTC
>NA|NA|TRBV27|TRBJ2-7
CASSQGGASYEQYF
TGTGCCAGCAGTCAGGGTGGGGCCTCCTACGAGCAGTACTTC